These 17 T cell receptor beta chains were sequenced from one sample in a study of post-analysis software for immune sequencing data. Whole-study results and caveats: There were four or five TRBV segments more frequent in patients than controls, and TRBV5-6, TRBV5-1 and TRBV20-1 were among them.

Unique-molecular-identifier-tagged TCR beta cDNA libraries were used. TCRdb called the PCR reads again in MiXCR, with one record for every CDR3 protein. The table has fewer than 850,000 distinct CDR3 sequences, roughly 46% seen once; the top ten hold roughly 4.9%. Their specific antigens are unknown. Sequencing was performed on blood. Every receptor here comes from a girl between 5 and 17 years old with multiple sclerosis.

The table lists this clonotype with a count of one. The V and J genes are TRBV5-6 and TRBJ1-5; 10 nucleotides match TRBD1. The germline gives CDR1 SGHDT, CDR2 YYEEEE. V trimming: 5 bases; J trimming: 4 bases; junction bases outside the gene matches: 6. This CDR3 spans 15 amino acids. In DNA, the CDR3 is TGTGCCAGCAGTCCCGGGACAGGGGCAAATCAGCCCCAGCATTTT. Protein product: CASSPGTGANQPQHF.

This chain uses TRBV13 with TRBJ2-5; perhaps TRBD1 as D (6 bases). The CDR3 sequence is 13 residues long. Germline V gene data show CDR1 as PRHDT and CDR2 as FYEKMQ (reference sequence). The V end was cut by 5 bases, the J end by 9 bases, with 16 bases between. The CDR3 loop is CASSPGTSASQYF. The CDR3, as DNA: TGTGCCAGCAGCCCCGGGACAAGTGCTTCCCAGTACTTC.

In its sample, this clonotype was seen a few times. The rearrangement uses TRBV27 and TRBJ2-3; D may be TRBD2 (6 bases). V lost 5 bases, J lost 2 bases, and 11 bases lay in between. The germline V gene has CDR1 MNHEY and CDR2 SMNVEV (reference sequence). The CDR3 covers 14 residues. DNA of the CDR3: TGTGCCAGCAGTCAGCGGAGGGCCACAGATACGCAGTATTTT. Protein product: CASSQRRATDTQYF.

The CDR3 here is CASTKGTYEQYF. The DNA for the CDR3 is TGTGCCAGCACCAAGGGAACTTACGAGCAGTACTTC. The chain uses TRBV7-9 and TRBJ2-5; D is unclear. The closer fit of TRBJ2-7 to the DNA end suggests the J call may be wrong. There are 12 residues in the CDR3. Germline V CDR1 and CDR2: SEHNR, FQNEAQ (reference sequence).

The rearrangement uses TRBV5-5 and TRBJ2-3, with a possible D match to TRBD2 (6 bases). CDR3 length: 15 amino acids. Germline loops: CDR1 SGHKS, CDR2 YYEKEE (reference sequence). V was pared by 2 bases and J by 4 bases, with 14 bases between. The CDR3 here is CASSFGSSVADTQYF. CDR3 sequence (DNA): TGTGCCAGCAGCTTCGGTTCTAGCGTGGCAGATACGCAGTATTTT.

This sequence joins TRBV9 and TRBJ2-7; 14 bases align to TRBD2. There are 16 residues in the CDR3. V trimming: 2 bases; J trimming: 3 bases; junction bases outside the gene matches: 4. Germline V CDR1 and CDR2: SGDLS, YYNGEE. DNA for the CDR3: TGTGCCAGCAGCGTGGGGACTAGCGGGAGTATCTACGAGCAGTACTTC. Protein sequence: CASSVGTSGSIYEQYF.

The chain joins TRBV3-1 to TRBJ2-5; 11 positions match TRBD1. The CDR3 is 14 amino acids. The V and J ends lost 2 bases and 11 bases, in that order; junction bases with no gene match: 7. Per the germline V gene, CDR1 is LGHDT and CDR2 is YNNKEL (reference sequence). CDR3 nucleotides: TGTGCCAGCAGCCAATCGGACAGGGGGCGAGAGCAGTACTTC. Amino acid sequence: CASSQSDRGREQYF.

The V call is TRBV27, the J call TRBJ2-3; D might be TRBD2 (6 bases). The length of the CDR3 is 16 residues. The germline V and J ends were trimmed by 0 bases and 2 bases, with 12 bases remaining between them. The germline gives CDR1 MNHEY, CDR2 SMNVEV (reference sequence). In nucleotides, the CDR3 is TGTGCCAGCAGTTTATCTAGCGGAAAGCCCACAGATACGCAGTATTTT. Residues: CASSLSSGKPTDTQYF.

In its sample, this clonotype was seen a few times. The CDR3 here is CASSQDLQGNQPQHF. CDR3 DNA sequence: TGTGCCAGCAGCCAAGATCTCCAGGGAAATCAGCCCCAGCATTTT. This chain connects TRBV3-1 to TRBJ1-5, with D maybe TRBD1 (5 bases). Germline V lookup: CDR1 LGHDT, CDR2 YNNKEL (reference sequence). The V end lost 0 bases, the J end lost 4 bases, and 10 bases lay between the germline ends. CDR3 size: 15 residues. The variable domain in full, completed from reference TRBV3-1 and TRBJ1-5, reads DTAVSQTPKYLVTQMGNDKSIKCEQNLGHDTMYWYKQDSKKFLKIMFSYNNKELIINETVPNRFSPKSPDKAHLNLHINSLELGDSAVYFCASSQDLQGNQPQHFGDGTRLSIL.

This chain uses TRBV7-2 with TRBJ2-1; D unresolved. Trimming shortened V by 4 bases and J by 3 bases, and 7 bases separated the two germline ends. Germline V gives CDR1 SGHTA, CDR2 FQGNSA. This CDR3 contains 13 residues. CDR3: CASSSSDYNEQFF. As DNA, the CDR3 is TGTGCCAGCAGCTCCTCCGACTACAATGAGCAGTTCTTC.

J is TRBJ2-1 and V is TRBV7-3, with TRBD2 identical over 13 bases. The CDR3 runs to 13 residues. Losses at the gene ends were 5 bases for V and 15 bases for J; bases not matched to a gene: 7. Germline CDR1 reads SGHTA; CDR2 reads FQGTGA. The CDR3 sequence is CASSPGTSGNRFF. In DNA, the CDR3 is TGTGCCAGCAGCCCGGGGACTAGCGGGAATCGGTTCTTC.

The rearrangement uses TRBV29-1 and TRBJ2-1, with D possibly being TRBD2 (5 bases). Germline CDR1 is SQVTM and CDR2 is ANQGSEA. The CDR3 is 15 amino acids. V shed 4 bases and J shed 0 bases, with 13 bases lying between them. The DNA for the CDR3 is TGCAGCGTTGTCAGAGGGCCGAGCTCCTACAATGAGCAGTTCTTC. Its translation is CSVVRGPSSYNEQFF.

This clonotype turned up a few times. The genes are TRBV7-3 and TRBJ2-3; D might be TRBD2 (5 bases). The CDR3 runs 15 residues. Germline values: CDR1 SGHTA, CDR2 FQGTGA. Trimming removed 3 bases from V and 4 bases from J, with 14 bases in between. The CDR3 coding sequence is TGTGCCAGCAGCTTCGGCTCCGGGATCCCAGATACGCAGTATTTT. This translates into CASSFGSGIPDTQYF.

The genes are TRBV5-1 and TRBJ1-5; TRBD1 matches at 7 bases. This CDR3 comprises 18 residues. Germline CDR1 is SGHRS and CDR2 is YFSETQ. V shed 2 bases and J 4 bases; nucleotides not matched to a gene: 15. The CDR3, as DNA: TGCGCCAGCAGCTTAGGGGGCGGGGGCGTAGGAGGAAATCAGCCCCAGCATTTT. Amino acid sequence: CASSLGGGGVGGNQPQHF.

The chain couples TRBV20-1 to TRBJ1-5, with a weak D call TRBD1 (5 bases). Germline assignment: CDR1 DFQATT and CDR2 SNEGSKA (reference sequence). The CDR3 has 14 amino acids. The CDR3 sequence is CSARGGVGDQPQHF. CDR3 sequence (DNA): TGCAGCGCTCGGGGAGGGGTGGGAGATCAGCCCCAGCATTTT.

This clonotype has only a few counts. The rearrangement joins TRBV27 to TRBJ2-5, with 9 bases identical to TRBD2. Germline V gives CDR1 MNHEY, CDR2 SMNVEV (reference sequence). This CDR3 region has 16 residues. The junction had 10 bases not matched to a gene; V was cut back by 4 bases and J by 4 bases. The CDR3 DNA follows: TGTGCCAGCAGTTCTCCGACTAGCGGTCGGGGAGAGACCCAGTACTTC. Protein: CASSSPTSGRGETQYF.

This clonotype was observed a handful of times. This chain joins TRBV12-3 or TRBV12-4 and TRBJ2-5; the match to TRBD2 covers 8 bases. The CDR3 is made up of 15 amino acids. Germline trimming cut 3 bases from V and 7 bases from J; bases unmatched to any gene: 10. This CDR3 reads CASSFQAFGGGTQYF. The CDR3 DNA reads as TGTGCCAGCAGTTTTCAGGCGTTCGGGGGGGGGACCCAGTACTTC.